In this sample, the clone carrying this TCR beta chain turned up once. Its antigen is undetermined. Specified time point: pre-sensitization, week 0. Treatment of the sample: therapeutic diphenylcyclopropenone sensitization with weekly scalp DPC. At every patch-test visit, blood was drawn before the patch test was applied. Via MiXCR, TCRdb re-called the RACE reads, giving one row per CDR3 protein. This sample yields 65,000 to 90,000 distinct CDR3 sequences, of which less than 15% are seen a single time; 3.5% to 6% belongs to the top ten. This CDR3 is built from 12 residues. Germline-derived CDR1 and CDR2 are MDHEN and SYDVKM. Between the trimmed V and J ends, which lost 10 bases and 8 bases, there was a span of 16 bases. The data originate from a study of human T cells and chemical hapten exposure. For the study at large: Across its roughly 24 weeks, the study gave patients weekly diphenylcyclopropenone doses to the scalp. Study results and limitations: There were significantly more large CDR3 similarity clusters among expanded TCRs than among controls. Alopecia affected the donors, so their immune response may differ from healthy people's.

The sequenced sample was whole blood, obtained in connection with sensitization to the hapten diphenylcyclopropenone (DPC). This TCR came from a woman aged 50 to 65 with alopecia areata. Some clones in this sample may be carry-over from other donors' samples. V usage is TRBV28 and J usage is TRBJ2-3, with D perhaps TRBD1 (5 bases). The CDR3: CATRQNMGTQYF. The CDR3 DNA follows: TGTGCCACGCGACAGAATATGGGTACGCAGTATTTT.